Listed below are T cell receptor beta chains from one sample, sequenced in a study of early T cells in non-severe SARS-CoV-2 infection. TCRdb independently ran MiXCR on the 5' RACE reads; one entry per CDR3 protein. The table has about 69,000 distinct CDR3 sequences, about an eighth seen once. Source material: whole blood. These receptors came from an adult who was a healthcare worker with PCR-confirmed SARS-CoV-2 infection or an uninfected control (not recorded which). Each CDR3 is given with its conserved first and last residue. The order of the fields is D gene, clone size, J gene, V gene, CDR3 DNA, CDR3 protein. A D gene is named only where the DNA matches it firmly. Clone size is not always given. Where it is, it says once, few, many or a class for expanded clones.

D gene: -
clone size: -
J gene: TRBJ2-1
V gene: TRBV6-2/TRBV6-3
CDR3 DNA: TGTGCCAGCAGTTACCGGATAGAGCAGTTCTTC
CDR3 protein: CASSYRIEQFF

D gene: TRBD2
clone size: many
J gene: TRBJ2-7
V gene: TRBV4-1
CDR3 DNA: TGCGCCAGCAGCCCAGGGGAACTAGCGGGCAACTCCTACGAGCAGTACTTC
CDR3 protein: CASSPGELAGNSYEQYF

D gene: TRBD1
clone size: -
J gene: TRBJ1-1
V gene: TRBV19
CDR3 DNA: TGTGCCAGTAGCGGACAGGGGTGGGGAGACACTGAAGCTTTCTTT
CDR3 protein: CASSGQGWGDTEAFF

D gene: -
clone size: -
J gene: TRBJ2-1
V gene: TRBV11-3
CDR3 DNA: TGTGCCAGCAGCTTAGGGGTCCAGAGCTCCTACAATGAGCAGTTCTTC
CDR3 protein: CASSLGVQSSYNEQFF

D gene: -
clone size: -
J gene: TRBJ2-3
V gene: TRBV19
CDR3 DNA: TGTGCCAGTAGTGCGTCCCGGACGGAGGGCACAGATACGCAGTATTTT
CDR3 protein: CASSASRTEGTDTQYF

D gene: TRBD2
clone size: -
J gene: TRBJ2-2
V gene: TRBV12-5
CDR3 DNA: TGTGCTAGTGGCGTCATAGCGGGAGCCCCCACCGGGGAGCTGTTTTTT
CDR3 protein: CASGVIAGAPTGELFF

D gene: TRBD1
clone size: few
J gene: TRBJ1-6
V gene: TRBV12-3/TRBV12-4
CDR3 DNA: TGTGCCAGCAGTCCCGGGACAGGGCGCACCTATAATTCACCCCTCCACTTT
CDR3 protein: CASSPGTGRTYNSPLHF

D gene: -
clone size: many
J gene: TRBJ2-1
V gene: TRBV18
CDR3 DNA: TGTGCCAGCTCACCACCGTCGGGGGCAGATCATGGCGAGCAGTTCTTC
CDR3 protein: CASSPPSGADHGEQFF

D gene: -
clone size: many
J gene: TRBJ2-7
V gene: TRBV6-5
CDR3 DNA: TGTGCCAGCAGTTTGGCCGGCTACGAGCAGTACTTC
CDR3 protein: CASSLAGYEQYF

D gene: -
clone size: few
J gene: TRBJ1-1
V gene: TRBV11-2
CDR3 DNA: TGTGCCAGCAGATTTCAGACAGCCATGAACACTGAAGCTTTCTTT
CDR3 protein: CASRFQTAMNTEAFF